This T cell receptor (beta chain) originates from a study of CD8+ T cells in alopecia areata. V dropped 0 bases and J dropped 8 bases, with 25 bases sitting between them. There are 18 residues in the CDR3. Germline CDR1 LNHNV, CDR2 YYDKDF (reference sequence). The sorting of PBMCs gave CD4+ and CD8+ T cells. As the sequencing template, cDNA was produced by extracting RNA and reverse transcribing it. The data were produced by immunoSEQ multiplex PCR, yet TCRdb's version contains in-frame clones alone and is incomplete. The top ten hold around 2.7% of the sample, which has 100,000 to 150,000 clones, roughly 66% seen once. With regard to this clone: Its antigen is as yet unknown.

Study-level results: Lesional scalp exceeded normal scalp in clonality, especially in alopecia totalis/universalis. Scalp samples also yield sequences from resident alphabeta T cells of normal skin. Relative to mice, TCR sharing across patients was less clear, a difference possibly HLA-related.

The clonotype comes from a human donor in good health. The chain couples TRBV15 to TRBJ1-1; no clear D gene. Specimen: CD4+ T cells sorted from blood. The CDR3 coding sequence is TGTGCCACCAGCAGAGATGACCGGAGACCCGGCCATTCATCAGAAGCTTTCTTT. This translates into CATSRDDRRPGHSSEAFF.